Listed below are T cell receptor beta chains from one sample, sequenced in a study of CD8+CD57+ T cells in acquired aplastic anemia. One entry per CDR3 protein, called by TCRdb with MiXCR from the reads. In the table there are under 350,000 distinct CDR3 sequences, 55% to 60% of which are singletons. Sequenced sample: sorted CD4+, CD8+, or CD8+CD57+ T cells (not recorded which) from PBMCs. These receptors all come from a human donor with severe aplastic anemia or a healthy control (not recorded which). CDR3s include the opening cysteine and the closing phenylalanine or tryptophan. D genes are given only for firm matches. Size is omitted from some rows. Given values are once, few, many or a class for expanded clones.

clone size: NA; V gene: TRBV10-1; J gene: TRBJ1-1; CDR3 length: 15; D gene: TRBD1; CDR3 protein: CASSVGDRENTEAFF; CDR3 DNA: TGCGCCAGCAGTGTGGGGGACAGGGAGAACACTGAAGCTTTCTTT
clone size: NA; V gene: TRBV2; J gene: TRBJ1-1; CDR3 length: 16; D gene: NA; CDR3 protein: CASSSLTGIVNTEAFF; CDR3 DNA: TGTGCCAGCAGTTCACTAACAGGGATAGTGAACACTGAAGCTTTCTTT
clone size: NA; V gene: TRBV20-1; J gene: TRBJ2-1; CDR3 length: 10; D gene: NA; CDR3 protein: CSARDLREFF; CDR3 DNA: TGCAGTGCTAGAGATTTACGGGAGTTCTTC
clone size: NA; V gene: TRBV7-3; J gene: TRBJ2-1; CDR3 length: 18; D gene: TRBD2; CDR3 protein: CASSPLTLLAGGPMEQFF; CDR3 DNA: TGTGCCAGCAGCCCATTAACCCTCCTAGCGGGAGGGCCTATGGAGCAGTTCTTC
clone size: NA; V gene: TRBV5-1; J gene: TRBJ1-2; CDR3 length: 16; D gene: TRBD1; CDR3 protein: CASSLTPGTGLYGYTF; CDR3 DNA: TGCGCCAGCAGCTTGACCCCCGGGACAGGCCTATATGGCTACACCTTC
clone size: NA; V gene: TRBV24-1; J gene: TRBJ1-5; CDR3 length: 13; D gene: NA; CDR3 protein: CATGDVYNQPQHF; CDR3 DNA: TGTGCCACAGGGGACGTTTACAATCAGCCCCAGCATTTT
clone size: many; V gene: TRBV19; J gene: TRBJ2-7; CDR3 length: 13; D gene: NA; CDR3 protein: CASSIRVFYEQYF; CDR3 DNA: TGTGCCAGTAGTATAAGGGTGTTCTACGAGCAGTACTTC
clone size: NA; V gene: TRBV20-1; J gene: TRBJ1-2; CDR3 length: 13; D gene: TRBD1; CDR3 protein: CSAKTGVNYGYTF; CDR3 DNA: TGCAGTGCTAAGACAGGGGTTAACTATGGCTACACCTTC
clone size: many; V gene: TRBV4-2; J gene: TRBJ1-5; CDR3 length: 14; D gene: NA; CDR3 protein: CASSQDGGNQPQHF; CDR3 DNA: TGTGCCAGCAGCCAAGATGGAGGGAATCAGCCCCAGCATTTT
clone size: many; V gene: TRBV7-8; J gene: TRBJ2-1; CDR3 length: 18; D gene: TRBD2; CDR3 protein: CASSGGRSGGPYYNEQFF; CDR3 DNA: TGTGCCAGCAGCGGGGGGCGGTCGGGGGGGCCCTACTACAATGAGCAGTTCTTC
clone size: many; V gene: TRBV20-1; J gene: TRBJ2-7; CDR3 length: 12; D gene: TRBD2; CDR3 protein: CSAKGGGAQQYF; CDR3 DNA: TGCAGTGCTAAGGGCGGGGGGGCCCAGCAGTACTTC
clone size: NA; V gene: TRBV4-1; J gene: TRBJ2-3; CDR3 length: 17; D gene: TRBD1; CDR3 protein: CASSQGFGDRGADTQYF; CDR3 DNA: TGCGCCAGCAGCCAAGGGTTCGGGGACAGGGGCGCAGATACGCAGTATTTT
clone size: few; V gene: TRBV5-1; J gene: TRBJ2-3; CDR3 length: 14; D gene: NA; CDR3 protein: CASSLGTETDTQYF; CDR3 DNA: TGCGCCAGCAGCCTCGGGACGGAAACAGATACGCAGTATTTT
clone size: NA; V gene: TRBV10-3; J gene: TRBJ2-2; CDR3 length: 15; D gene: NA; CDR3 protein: CAISGYTGTTGELFF; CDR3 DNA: TGTGCCATCAGTGGATACACGGGGACAACCGGGGAGCTGTTTTTT
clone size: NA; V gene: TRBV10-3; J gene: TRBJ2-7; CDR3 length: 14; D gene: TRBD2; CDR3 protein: CAISPGTSGSEQYF; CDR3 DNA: TGTGCCATCAGCCCCGGGACTAGCGGGAGCGAGCAGTACTTC
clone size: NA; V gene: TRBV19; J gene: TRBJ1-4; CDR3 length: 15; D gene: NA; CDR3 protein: CASSTVGQANEKLFF; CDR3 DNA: TGTGCCAGTAGTACAGTTGGGCAGGCTAATGAAAAACTGTTTTTT
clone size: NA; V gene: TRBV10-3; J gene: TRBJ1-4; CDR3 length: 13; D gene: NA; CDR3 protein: CASSSGGLEKLFF; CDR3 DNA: TGTGCCAGCTCTAGCGGGGGGCTTGAAAAACTGTTTTTT
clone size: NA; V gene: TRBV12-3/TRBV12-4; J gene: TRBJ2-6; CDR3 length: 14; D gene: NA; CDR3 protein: CASSLGSGANILTF; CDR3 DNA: TGTGCCAGCAGTTTAGGCTCTGGGGCCAACATCCTGACTTTC
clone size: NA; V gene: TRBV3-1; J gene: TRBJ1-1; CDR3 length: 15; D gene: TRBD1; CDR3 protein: CASSQDDRGATEAFF; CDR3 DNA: TGTGCCAGCAGCCAAGATGACAGGGGCGCCACTGAAGCTTTCTTT
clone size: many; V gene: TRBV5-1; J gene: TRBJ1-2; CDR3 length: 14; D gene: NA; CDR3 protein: CASSLAVGTYGYTF; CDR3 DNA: TGCGCCAGCAGCTTGGCGGTCGGGACCTATGGCTACACCTTC
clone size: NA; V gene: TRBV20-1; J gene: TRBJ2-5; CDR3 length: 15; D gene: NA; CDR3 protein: CSAVGVRGGAKTQYF; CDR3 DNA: TGCAGTGCCGTTGGGGTGCGGGGAGGCGCAAAGACCCAGTACTTC
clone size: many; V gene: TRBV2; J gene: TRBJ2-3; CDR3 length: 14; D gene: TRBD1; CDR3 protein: CATTGTASTDTQYF; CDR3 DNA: TGTGCCACCACGGGGACAGCTAGCACAGATACGCAGTATTTT
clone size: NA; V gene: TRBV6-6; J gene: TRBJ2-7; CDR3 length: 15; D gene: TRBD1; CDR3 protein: CASSFSGTGGNEQYF; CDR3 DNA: TGTGCCAGCAGTTTTTCCGGGACAGGGGGCAACGAGCAGTACTTC
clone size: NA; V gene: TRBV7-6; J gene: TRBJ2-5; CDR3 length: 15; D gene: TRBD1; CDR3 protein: CASSPDRDVRETQYF; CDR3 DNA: TGTGCCAGCAGCCCTGACAGGGATGTTAGGGAGACCCAGTACTTC
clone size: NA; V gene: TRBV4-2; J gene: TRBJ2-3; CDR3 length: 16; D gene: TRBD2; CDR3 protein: CASSQEIAGGTDTQYF; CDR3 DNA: TGTGCCAGCAGCCAAGAAATAGCGGGGGGCACAGATACGCAGTATTTT
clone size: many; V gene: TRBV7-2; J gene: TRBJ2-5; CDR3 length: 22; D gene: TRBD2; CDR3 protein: CASSLGRRLAGLGGRDQETQYF; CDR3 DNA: TGTGCCAGCAGCTTAGGTCGTCGACTAGCGGGGCTCGGGGGCCGTGACCAAGAGACCCAGTACTTC
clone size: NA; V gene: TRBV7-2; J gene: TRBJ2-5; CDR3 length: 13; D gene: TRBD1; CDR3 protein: CASSDQGAWTQYF; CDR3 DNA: TGTGCCAGCAGTGATCAGGGGGCGTGGACCCAGTACTTC
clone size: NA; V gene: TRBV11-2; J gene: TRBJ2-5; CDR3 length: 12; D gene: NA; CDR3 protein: CASSSRGGTQYF; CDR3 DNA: TGTGCCAGCAGCTCCCGGGGCGGGACCCAGTACTTC
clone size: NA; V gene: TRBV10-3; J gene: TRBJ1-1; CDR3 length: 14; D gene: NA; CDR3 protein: CAISDTTGNTEAFF; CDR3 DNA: TGTGCCATCAGTGATACCACCGGGAACACTGAAGCTTTCTTT
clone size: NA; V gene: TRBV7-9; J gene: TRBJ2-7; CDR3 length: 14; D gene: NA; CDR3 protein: CASSLLDASYEQYF; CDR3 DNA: TGTGCCAGCAGCCTCCTCGACGCCTCCTACGAGCAGTACTTC
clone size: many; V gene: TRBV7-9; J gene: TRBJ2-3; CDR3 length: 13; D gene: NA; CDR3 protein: CASSLDAETTQYF; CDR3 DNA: TGTGCCAGCAGCTTAGACGCAGAAACTACGCAGTATTTT
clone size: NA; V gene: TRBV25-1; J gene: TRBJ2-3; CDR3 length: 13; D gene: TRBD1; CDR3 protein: CASRDRLTDTQYF; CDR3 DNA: TGTGCCAGCAGGGACAGGCTCACAGATACGCAGTATTTT
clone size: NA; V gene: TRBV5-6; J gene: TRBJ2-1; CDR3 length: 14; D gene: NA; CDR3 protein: CASSFGGWGNEQFF; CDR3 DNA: TGTGCCAGCAGCTTCGGCGGCTGGGGGAATGAGCAGTTCTTC
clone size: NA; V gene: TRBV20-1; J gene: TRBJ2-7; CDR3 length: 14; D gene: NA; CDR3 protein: CSARDWGGTYEQYF; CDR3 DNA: TGCAGTGCTAGAGATTGGGGGGGCACCTACGAGCAGTACTTC
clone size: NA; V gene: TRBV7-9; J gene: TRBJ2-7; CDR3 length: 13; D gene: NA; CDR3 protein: CASSPGVPYEQYF; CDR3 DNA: TGTGCCAGCAGCCCAGGGGTTCCCTACGAGCAGTACTTC
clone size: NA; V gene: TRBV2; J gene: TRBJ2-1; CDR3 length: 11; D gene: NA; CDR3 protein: CASSEMVGQFF; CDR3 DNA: TGTGCCAGCAGTGAAATGGTAGGGCAGTTCTTC
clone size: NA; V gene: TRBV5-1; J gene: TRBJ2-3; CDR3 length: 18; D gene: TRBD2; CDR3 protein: CASSLAGTSGRAGDTQYF; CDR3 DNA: TGCGCCAGCAGCTTAGCAGGGACTAGCGGGAGAGCTGGAGATACGCAGTATTTT
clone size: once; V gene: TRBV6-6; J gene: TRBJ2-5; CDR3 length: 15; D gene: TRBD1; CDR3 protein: CASSPTGTGQETQYF; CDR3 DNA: TGTGCCAGCAGTCCCACCGGGACAGGGCAAGAGACCCAGTACTTC
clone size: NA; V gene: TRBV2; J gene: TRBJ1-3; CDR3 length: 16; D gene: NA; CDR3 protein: CASSEVDRSSGNTIYF; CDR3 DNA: TGTGCCAGCAGTGAGGTTGATAGAAGCTCTGGAAACACCATATATTTT
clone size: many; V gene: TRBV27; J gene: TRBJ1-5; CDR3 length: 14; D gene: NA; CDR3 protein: CASSLNGPNQPQHF; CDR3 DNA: TGTGCCAGCAGTTTAAACGGCCCCAATCAGCCCCAGCATTTT
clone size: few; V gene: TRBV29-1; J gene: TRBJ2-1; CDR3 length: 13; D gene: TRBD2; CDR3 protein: CSAPQVAGVEQFF; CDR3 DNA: TGCAGCGCACCGCAGGTAGCGGGGGTTGAGCAGTTCTTC
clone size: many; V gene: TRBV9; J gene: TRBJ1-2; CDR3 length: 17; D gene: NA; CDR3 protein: CASSPPYNRQVTYGYTF; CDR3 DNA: TGTGCCAGCAGCCCCCCGTACAATCGACAGGTGACTTATGGCTACACCTTC
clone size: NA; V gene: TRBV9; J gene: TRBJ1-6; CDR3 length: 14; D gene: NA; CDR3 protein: CASSLEADNSPLHF; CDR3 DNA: TGTGCCAGCAGTTTAGAGGCAGATAATTCACCCCTCCACTTT
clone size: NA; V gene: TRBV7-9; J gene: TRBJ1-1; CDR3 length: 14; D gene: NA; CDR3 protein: CASSLASQNTEAFF; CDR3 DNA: TGTGCCAGCAGCTTAGCTAGCCAGAACACTGAAGCTTTCTTT
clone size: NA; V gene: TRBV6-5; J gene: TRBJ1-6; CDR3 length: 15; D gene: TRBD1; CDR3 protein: CASNHDRASNSPLHF; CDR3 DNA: TGTGCCAGCAACCATGACAGGGCCTCTAATTCACCCCTCCACTTT
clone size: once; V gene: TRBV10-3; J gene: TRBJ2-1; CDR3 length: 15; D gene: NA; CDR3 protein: CAIRAGTDSYNEQFF; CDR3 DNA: TGTGCCATCAGAGCCGGGACTGATTCCTACAATGAGCAGTTCTTC
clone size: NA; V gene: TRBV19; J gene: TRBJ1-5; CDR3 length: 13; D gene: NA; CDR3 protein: CASSMQEDQPQHF; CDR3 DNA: TGTGCCAGTAGTATGCAGGAAGATCAGCCCCAGCATTTT
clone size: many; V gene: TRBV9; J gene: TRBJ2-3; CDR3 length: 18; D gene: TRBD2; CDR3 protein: CASSGTSGGVPLTDTQYF; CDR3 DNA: TGTGCCAGCAGCGGGACTAGCGGGGGAGTACCACTCACAGATACGCAGTATTTT
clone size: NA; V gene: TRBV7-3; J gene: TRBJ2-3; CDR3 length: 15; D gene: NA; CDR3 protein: CASSSTGLSTDTQYF; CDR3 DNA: TGTGCCAGCAGCTCCACAGGGCTAAGCACAGATACGCAGTATTTT
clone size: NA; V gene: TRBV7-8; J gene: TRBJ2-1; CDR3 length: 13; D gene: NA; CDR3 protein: CASSQWGTIEQFF; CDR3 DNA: TGTGCCAGCAGCCAATGGGGGACAATTGAGCAGTTCTTC